The 30 T cell receptor beta chains listed next were all sequenced from one sample in a study of vaccination and CD4 T cells after COVID-19. With the Oncomine TCR Beta short-read assay, DNA from cultured CD4+ T cells was sequenced. TCRdb itself ran the PCR reads through MiXCR, one entry per CDR3 protein. The table shows 8,000 or so distinct CDR3 sequences, with roughly three quarters occurring only once. Treatment in this sample: roughly nine-day PBMC culture with coronavirus spike peptide pools or control peptides (ViraFEST assay). These receptors' antigens are unknown. The sample comprised CD4+ T cells from blood, cultured in vitro. The receptors were gathered from a human donor who had recovered from COVID-19.

The gene calls are TRBV30 and TRBJ2-7; 8 bases fit TRBD1. This CDR3 comprises 15 residues. Looked up from germline, CDR1 is GTSNPN and CDR2 is SVGIG (reference sequence). Losses at the gene ends were 4 bases for V and 1 base for J; bases not matched to a gene: 9. CDR3 sequence: CAWTPGQGQSYEQYF. CDR3 coding DNA: TGTGCCTGGACTCCCGGACAGGGCCAATCCTACGAGCAGTACTTC.

J is TRBJ2-7 and V is TRBV12-5; TRBD1 matches 7 bases. Germline V gene data show CDR1 as LGHNT and CDR2 as FRNRAP. The CDR3 totals 10 residues. V was pared by 4 bases and J by 12 bases, with 3 bases of the junction left unmatched. CDR3 protein: CASGYRGSYF. The CDR3 nucleotides read TGTGCTAGTGGTTACAGGGGATCGTACTTC.

The CDR3 DNA follows: TGTGCCACCAGTGACCCCGACAGGAACACCGGGGAGCTGTTTTTT. It yields the protein CATSDPDRNTGELFF. This rearrangement joins TRBV24-1 to TRBJ2-2; weak D call: TRBD1 (5 bases). The germline V gene encodes CDR1 KGHDR and CDR2 SFDVKD. The V end lost 4 bases, the J end lost 1 base, and 9 bases lay between the germline ends. The CDR3 is made up of 15 amino acids.

This clonotype was observed a single time. This sequence joins TRBV15 and TRBJ1-1, with 11 bases that match TRBD1. The CDR3 sequence is 14 residues long. The trim removed 8 bases at V and 4 bases at J, leaving 6 bases unmatched. Germline CDR1 LNHNV, CDR2 YYDKDF (reference sequence). The CDR3 DNA reads as TGTGCCACCGCTCGGGACAGGGGGGCCACTGAAGCTTTCTTT. It encodes CATARDRGATEAFF. The full variable domain, its missing parts supplied by reference TRBV15 and TRBJ1-1, is DAMVIQNPRYQVTQFGKPVTLSCSQTLNHNVMYWYQQKSSQAPKLLFHYYDKDFNNEADTPDNFQSRRPNTSFCFLDIRSPGLGDTAMYLCATARDRGATEAFFGQGTRLTVV.

This chain links TRBV7-3 with TRBJ1-2; 9 bases are shared with TRBD1. The CDR3 runs 16 residues. Per the germline V gene, CDR1 is SGHTA and CDR2 is FQGTGA. The J segment lost 6 bases and the V segment lost 0 bases, leaving 8 bases of the junction unmatched. The CDR3 reads CASSLTPTQGAHGYTF. The CDR3 DNA is TGTGCCAGCAGCTTAACACCCACACAGGGGGCACATGGCTACACCTTC.

This clonotype was seen only a few times. The V call is TRBV5-8, the J call TRBJ1-5, with TRBD1 as a possible D gene (5 bases). The germline V and J ends were trimmed by 5 bases and 1 base, with 13 bases remaining between them. This CDR3 contains 15 residues. Germline CDR1 is SGHTS and CDR2 is YDEGEE. CDR3 in amino acids: CASRRSGYSNQPQHF. The CDR3, as DNA: TGTGCCAGCAGAAGGTCAGGGTACAGCAATCAGCCCCAGCATTTT.

The rearrangement joins TRBV7-9 to TRBJ1-2; D not resolved. The CDR3 is made up of 11 amino acids. CDR1 is SEHNR, CDR2 FQNEAQ, per germline (reference sequence). V dropped 5 bases and J dropped 8 bases, with 9 bases sitting between them. The CDR3 DNA reads TGTGCCAGCAGCAGAAATGGGGGCTACACCTTC. Residues: CASSRNGGYTF.

This clonotype was detected once. The V call is TRBV30, the J call TRBJ1-6; D is undetermined. From germline, CDR1 is GTSNPN and CDR2 SVGIG (reference sequence). The CDR3 is 13 amino acids. V was trimmed by 4 bases and J by 6 bases, leaving 10 bases between them. The CDR3, as DNA: TGTGCCTGGACCCTGGGAGTTAATTCACCCCTCCACTTT. Residues: CAWTLGVNSPLHF.

The chain combines TRBV12-5 with TRBJ1-1, with 9 bases aligning to TRBD1. CDR3 length: 14 residues. Germline trimming cut 2 bases from V and 10 bases from J; bases unmatched to any gene: 8. CDR1 is LGHNT, CDR2 FRNRAP, per germline. CDR3 region: CASGLTRTGDGAFF. For the CDR3, the DNA is TGTGCTAGTGGTTTGACCCGGACAGGGGACGGAGCTTTCTTT.

This chain links TRBV24-1 with TRBJ2-3; D not resolved. The CDR3 has 16 residues. Deletions cut 3 bases from V and 7 bases from J, with 19 bases between. CDR1 and CDR2 from the germline V gene are KGHDR and SFDVKD. The CDR3 DNA is TGTGCCACCAGTGATAATGTGCGAGAGGATGTGAATACGCAGTATTTT. Residues: CATSDNVREDVNTQYF.

This clonotype was detected only once. The chain has TRBV6-5 and TRBJ1-1; 7 bases fit TRBD1. Germline CDR1 MNHEY, CDR2 SVGAGI. The CDR3 spans 18 residues. V shed 4 bases and J 1 base; nucleotides not matched to a gene: 15. CDR3 sequence reads: CASSSGQLNPPTNTEAFF. CDR3 DNA sequence: TGTGCCAGCAGTTCGGGACAGCTGAACCCACCCACGAACACTGAAGCTTTCTTT.

The chain recombines TRBV2 with TRBJ1-2; 11 bases are a match to TRBD1. V gave up 3 bases and J gave up 6 bases; unmatched junction bases: 6. Germline CDR1 and CDR2: SNHLY and FYNNEI. The CDR3 is 15 amino acids. CDR3 in DNA: TGTGCCAGCAGTGAGGTCCGGACAGGGGGCCATGGCTACACCTTC. Its translation: CASSEVRTGGHGYTF.

Notes on this clonotype: A read error may account for a junction end that differs from germline. The chain carries TRBV15 and TRBJ1-5; D is undetermined. CDR3 length: 19 amino acids. The germline V gene has CDR1 LNHNV and CDR2 YYDKDF (reference sequence). CDR3 sequence: CATSRSGHSSRYSNQPQHF. The CDR3 nucleotides are TGTGCCACCAGCAGATCGGGTCATTCGAGCAGGTATAGCAATCAGCCCCAACATTTT.

The chain has TRBV7-2 and TRBJ1-1, with D possibly TRBD1 on 5 matching bases. The CDR3 runs to 12 residues. The V end lost 1 base, the J end lost 11 bases, and 11 bases lay between the germline ends. Germline V CDR1 and CDR2: SGHTA, FQGNSA. As DNA, the CDR3 is TGTGCCAGCAGCTTAGAGGTCGGGGCGGCTTTCTTT. Amino acid sequence: CASSLEVGAAFF.

This chain uses TRBV6-1 with TRBJ1-1; a possible D gene is TRBD1 (6 bases). Germline V CDR1 and CDR2: MNHNS, SASEGT. The ends were cut back, 5 bases at V and 3 bases at J, with 10 bases in the middle. The CDR3 has 13 amino acids. CDR3 bases: TGTGCCAGCAGTCACAGGGTGGACACTGAAGCTTTCTTT. Translated: CASSHRVDTEAFF.

V usage is TRBV6-1 and J usage is TRBJ1-1; D might be TRBD1 (5 bases). This CDR3 has 15 residues. Germline V lookup: CDR1 MNHNS, CDR2 SASEGT. V was pared by 11 bases and J by 1 base, with 20 bases between. CDR3 nucleotides: TGTGCCTCGGCCTTTAGTGGGGGGACGAACACTGAAGCTTTCTTT. Residues: CASAFSGGTNTEAFF.

There are a few counts of this clonotype. This chain links TRBV30 with TRBJ2-5; no clear D gene. The germline V and J ends were trimmed by 0 bases and 2 bases, with 7 bases remaining between them. CDR3 length equals 13 residues. Germline CDR1 reads GTSNPN; CDR2 reads SVGIG (reference sequence). CDR3 in amino acids: CAWSVGLQETQYF. CDR3 DNA sequence: TGTGCCTGGAGTGTGGGTTTACAAGAGACCCAGTACTTC.

V gene TRBV28 combines with J gene TRBJ1-2; D remains unclear. Trimming stripped 6 bases from V and 4 bases from J, with 6 bases between. There are 11 residues in the CDR3. Germline CDR1 MDHEN, CDR2 SYDVKM. CDR3 residues: CASRAVYGYTF. CDR3 bases: TGTGCCAGCAGGGCCGTCTATGGCTACACCTTC.

The chain has TRBV7-7 and TRBJ1-1; D not resolved. Trimming took off 2 bases at V and 3 bases at J, with 7 bases between the two ends. CDR1 and CDR2 (germline): SSHAT, FNYEAQ (reference sequence). The CDR3 spans 13 residues. In nucleotides, the CDR3 is TGTGCCAGCAGCTTAAACGGCGACACTGAAGCTTTCTTT. As protein: CASSLNGDTEAFF.

The genes are TRBV15 and TRBJ1-2; D possibly corresponds to TRBD1 (5 bases). The CDR3 is 16 amino acids. The germline V gene encodes CDR1 LNHNV and CDR2 YYDKDF (reference sequence). The V end lost 0 bases, the J end lost 6 bases, and 17 bases lay between the germline ends. CDR3 sequence reads: CATSRDKAPGGNGYTF. The CDR3 coding sequence is TGTGCCACCAGCAGAGATAAGGCCCCCGGGGGGAATGGCTACACCTTC.

The CDR3 DNA sequence: TGCAGTGCTGTCCCTGGTTGGGGGAACACTGAAGCTTTCTTT. Translated, it gives CSAVPGWGNTEAFF. This chain uses TRBV20-1 with TRBJ1-1; D ambiguous. With 5 bases removed from V and 1 base from J, the gap between germline ends came to 14 bases. Looked up from germline, CDR1 is DFQATT and CDR2 is SNEGSKA (reference sequence). The CDR3 covers 14 residues.

In its sample, this clonotype was seen once. J is TRBJ1-2 and V is TRBV6-1, with D perhaps matching TRBD1 (5 bases). CDR3 length: 16 residues. Germline V gene data show CDR1 as MNHNS and CDR2 as SASEGT. V was shortened by 1 base and J by 3 bases, with 15 bases between the two germline ends. CDR3 DNA sequence: TGTGCCAGCAGTGAAGATGGGCAGGGATGGTACTATGGCTACACCTTC. It encodes CASSEDGQGWYYGYTF.

The chain joins TRBV7-9 to TRBJ2-5; 13 bases line up with TRBD2. J gave up 2 bases and V 3 bases, and 21 bases lay outside the gene matches. Germline V lookup: CDR1 SEHNR, CDR2 FQNEAQ (reference sequence). CDR3 length: 22 amino acids. In nucleotides, the CDR3 is TGTGCCAGCAGCTTCCGCCCACTTCGGGATGCCGGGACTAGCGGGGAGCAAGAGACCCAGTACTTC. Encoded protein: CASSFRPLRDAGTSGEQETQYF.

This chain connects TRBV20-1 to TRBJ1-2; no definite D call. V lost 5 bases to trimming and J lost 3 bases, with 13 bases between them. The CDR3 has 13 residues. From germline, CDR1 is DFQATT and CDR2 SNEGSKA (reference sequence). The CDR3 region has the DNA TGCAGTGCTGCCGACCTTGCCTACTATGGCTACACCTTC. Protein sequence: CSAADLAYYGYTF.

The chain joins TRBV27 to TRBJ1-1; the match to TRBD1 covers 8 bases. This CDR3 contains 14 residues. The germline CDR1 and CDR2 sequences are MNHEY and SMNVEV (reference sequence). The junction had 4 bases not matched to a gene; V was cut back by 6 bases and J by 1 base. CDR3 in amino acids: CASSIGTGNTEAFF. In DNA, the CDR3 is TGTGCCAGCAGCATCGGGACAGGGAACACTGAAGCTTTCTTT.

The gene calls are TRBV27 and TRBJ2-7; TRBD2 is a possible D gene (6 bases). Germline loops: CDR1 MNHEY, CDR2 SMNVEV (reference sequence). The CDR3 contains 17 residues. The V gene lost 6 bases and the J gene lost 0 bases, with 21 bases spanning the gap. CDR3 residues: CASRMEGDSHHSYEQYF. The CDR3 DNA reads as TGTGCCAGCAGAATGGAGGGTGACAGCCATCACTCCTACGAGCAGTACTTC.

This chain connects TRBV24-1 to TRBJ2-3; 9 positions match TRBD1. With 7 bases clipped from V and 6 bases from J, the junction kept 10 bases outside the gene matches. The CDR3 extends over 15 amino acids. Germline CDR1 KGHDR, CDR2 SFDVKD. As DNA, the CDR3 is TGTGCCACCAGCACCGGGACAGGGAGGGTGGATACGCAGTATTTT. Its translation is CATSTGTGRVDTQYF.

The gene calls are TRBV12-3 or TRBV12-4 and TRBJ2-7; D may be TRBD1 or TRBD2 (5 bases each). V was pared by 6 bases and J by 7 bases, with 13 bases between. This CDR3 region has 12 residues. CDR3 protein: CASRGDRGEQYF. CDR3 nucleotides: TGTGCCAGCAGAGGGGACCGCGGGGAGCAGTACTTC.

By sample fraction, this clonotype is hyperexpanded (1% or more). The chain carries TRBV6-1 and TRBJ1-1; no clear D. CDR1 MNHNS and CDR2 SASEGT come from the germline V gene. The CDR3 runs to 13 residues. Trimming took 6 bases from V and 3 from J, leaving 11 bases between them. The CDR3 sequence is CASREVGDTEAFF. The CDR3 region has the DNA TGTGCCAGCAGGGAGGTCGGGGACACTGAAGCTTTCTTT.

Within the sample, this clonotype is large. The genes are TRBV7-9 and TRBJ2-3, with 8 bases lining up with TRBD2. CDR1 and CDR2 from the germline V gene are SEHNR and FQNEAQ (reference sequence). This CDR3 contains 17 residues. Losses at the gene ends were 4 bases for V and 7 bases for J; bases not matched to a gene: 16. CDR3 nucleotide sequence: TGTGCCAGCAGCTCCTTGGCGGGCGGGGGGTTTCCCAATACGCAGTATTTT. Protein sequence: CASSSLAGGGFPNTQYF.